This TCR beta chain was retrieved from a study of shared clonotypes between healthy human individuals (dated by TCRdb to the early 2020s). Notes on the research overall: The cohort comprised a couple of women and a few men aged 18 to 49 years. To estimate repertoire size and how much clonotype sharing occurs between individuals, the study deeply sequenced the blood TCR repertoires of roughly 5 healthy adults. Different laboratories and diverse techniques were used to prepare libraries and sequence TCR repertoires, to increase sequencing depth and limit assay-specific biases. Per donor, three plates each were used for CD4 naive and CD4 memory, two for CD8 naive, and one for CD8 memory. Leukapheresis yielded between about 0.94 and 9.5 billion PBMCs per donor. The study at large found these results: Based on pairwise subsampling, the degree of clonotype sharing among donors was expected to be affected by sequencing depth. Naive subsets generally had larger estimated clonotype richness than memory subsets did. About 5% of naive CD4, approximately 3.7% of naive CD8, approximately 2% of memory CD4, and about 0.4% of memory CD8 clonotypes were shared across four donors. The small number of donors limited the genetic and exposure-history diversity represented. Sampling was limited to blood, and TCR repertoires in tissue likely differ from TCR repertoires in blood. Higher generation probabilities were observed for clonotypes shared by all four sorted-subset donors than for non-shared clonotypes. Incomplete sequencing was indicated by rarefaction of sorted-subset datasets, despite the large sequencing depth.

Using the deep immunoSEQ assay, multiplex PCR amplified TCR CDR3 regions from genomic DNA. Genomic DNA extracted from each cell subset was distributed evenly over all wells of several immunoSEQ 96-well plates, and each plate served as one replicate. Each replicate PCR for sorted subsets received 200 ng genomic DNA, equal to roughly 33,000 T cell genomes. The purified libraries were quantified using a Qubit 3.0 fluorometer, sized with a Bioanalyzer 2100, and then quantified again using the KAPA Library Quantification kit. Every immunoSEQ 96-well plate was sequenced on a dedicated single-read 150-cycle Illumina NextSeq 550 flow cell. The original methods were these. Because only junctional sequences without quality scores were contained in the immunoSEQ output, filtering matching that applied to full-length reads could not be performed. To assign V/J genes and CDR3, sequences were annotated using PyIR, a Python wrapper for IgBLAST v1.9, with IMGT germline references. Reads were removed for weak V/J assignments (E-value above 1e-6), missing CDR3, stop codons, out-of-frame junctions, or ambiguous translated residues. A V3J clonotype was defined by an identical inferred V gene, J gene, and CDR3 amino acid sequence. Percentage overlap between repertoires was calculated by dividing the number of shared unique clonotypes by the size of the smaller repertoire. Richness of each repertoire was evaluated using RTK rarefaction, the Chao1 estimator, and Recon v2.1 estimates of unobserved clonotypes. Generation probabilities for all TCRbeta clonotypes obtained by the gDNA method from a handful of donors were computed using OLGA. Entries here come from immuneACCESS through TCRdb and include only in-frame sequences with V and J called. Some clones fail to appear in such tables; in the studies checked, an unresolved V gene covers under half of the shortfall, and the cause of the remainder is unknown. V, J and clone size are taken as reported in that table, and D and trimming were inferred from the DNA itself. The sample profile shows roughly 2,500,000 clones; approximately 94% of them were found once. 0.35% to 0.45% of the sample lies in the top ten.

The donors were healthy, HIV-negative adults with no recently reported acute infections or vaccinations. Every donor was a Caucasian adult living in Nashville, Tennessee, USA. CD4+ T cells were enriched by magnetic negative selection, after which naive cells were positively selected on CD45RA and the negative fraction was taken as the memory subset. After blood collection by leukapheresis, PBMCs were isolated using Ficoll-Histopaque density gradient centrifugation and then cryopreserved in the vapor phase of liquid nitrogen. Purity and quantity of every magnetically sorted T cell population were checked by analytical flow cytometry. Each sorted fraction had its genomic DNA isolated and then quantified by UV absorbance on a Nanodrop 2000c. Compared with germline, V lacks 6 bases and J lacks 3 bases; bases without a gene match: 15. The CDR3 numbers 17 residues from cysteine through phenylalanine. Only CDR3 DNA is held: 51 bases, read in frame from base 1. According to the germline V gene (reference sequence), CDR1 reads MNHEY and CDR2 reads SMNVEV.

With respect to this clone: There is no known antigen for this receptor. Per-base qualities were not stored, and no clone one base away is much larger.

The sequence links TRBV27 to TRBJ2-7; TRBD2 matches 9 bases in the middle. The sequencing input was naive CD4+ T cells from PBMCs. What this sample's cell subset or site label stands for: CD45RA+ positively selected. The clonotype originates from a man younger than 30 in good health. Some clones in this sample may be carry-over from other donors' samples. The CDR3 protein is CASRTDVLTSGLYEQYF. The DNA sequence is as follows: TGTGCCAGCAGGACGGATGTTTTGACTAGCGGCCTCTACGAGCAGTACTTC.